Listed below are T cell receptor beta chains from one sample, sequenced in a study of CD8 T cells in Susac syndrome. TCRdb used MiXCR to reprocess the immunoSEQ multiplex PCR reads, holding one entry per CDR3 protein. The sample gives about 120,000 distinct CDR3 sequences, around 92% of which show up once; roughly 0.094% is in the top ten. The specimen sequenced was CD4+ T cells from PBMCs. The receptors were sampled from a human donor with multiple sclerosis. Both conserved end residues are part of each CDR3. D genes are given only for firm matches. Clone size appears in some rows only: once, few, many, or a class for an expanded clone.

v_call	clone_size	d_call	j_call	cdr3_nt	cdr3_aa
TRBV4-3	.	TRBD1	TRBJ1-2	TGCGCCAGCAGCCAATCCTGGACAGGGAGGGAAGGCTACACCTTC	CASSQSWTGREGYTF
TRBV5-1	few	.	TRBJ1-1	TGCGCCAGCAGCTTGGTTGGGGACACTGAAGCTTTCTTT	CASSLVGDTEAFF
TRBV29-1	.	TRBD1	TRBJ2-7	TGCAGCGCCGGGACAGGGTCGGACGAGCAGTACTTC	CSAGTGSDEQYF
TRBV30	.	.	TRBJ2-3	TGTGCCTGGAGGGGGGCTCGACAGCGCACAGATACGCAGTATTTT	CAWRGARQRTDTQYF
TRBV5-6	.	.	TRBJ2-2	TGTGCCAGCAGCTTGACGCCATTTAACACCGGGGAGCTGTTTTTT	CASSLTPFNTGELFF
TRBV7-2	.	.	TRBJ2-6	TGTGCCAGCAGCTTACTGTCTCGAGGGGCCTCCTCTGGGGCCAACGTCCTGACTTTC	CASSLLSRGASSGANVLTF
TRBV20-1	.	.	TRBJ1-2	TGCAGTGCTAGAGACGGACGGCTTCGGGACACCTTC	CSARDGRLRDTF
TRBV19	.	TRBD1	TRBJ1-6	TGTGCCAGTAGTGGACAGGGGGCGAATTCACCCCTCCACTTT	CASSGQGANSPLHF
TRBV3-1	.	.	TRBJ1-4	TGTGCCAGCAGCCAAGATAGTGGGACGGGTAATGAAAAACTGTTTTTT	CASSQDSGTGNEKLFF
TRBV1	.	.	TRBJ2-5	TGCACCAGCAGCCGCCAAGTTGTTGAGAAGCGGGGGAGCGGGACAGAGACCCAGTACTTC	CTSSRQVVEKRGSGTETQYF
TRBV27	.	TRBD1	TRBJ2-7	TGTGCCAGCAGTTTATCGTGGGACAGAATTGAGCAGTACTTC	CASSLSWDRIEQYF
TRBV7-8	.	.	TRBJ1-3	TGTGCCAGCAGCTTAGGGGAAGACACCATATATTTT	CASSLGEDTIYF
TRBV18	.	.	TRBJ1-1	TGTGCCAGCTCACCACCGAGGGTGACGCCGCTGAACACTGAAGCTTTCTTT	CASSPPRVTPLNTEAFF
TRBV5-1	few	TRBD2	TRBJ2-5	TGCGCCAGCAGCTTGCGACTAGCGGGGGGCCAAGAGACCCAGTACTTC	CASSLRLAGGQETQYF
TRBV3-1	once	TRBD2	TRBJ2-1	TGTGCCAGCAGCCCTGGACTAGCGGGGGGTCCAAGCTCCTACAATGAGCAGTTCTTC	CASSPGLAGGPSSYNEQFF
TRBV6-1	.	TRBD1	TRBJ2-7	TGTGCCAGCAAACAGGGGTCCTCCTACGAGCAGTACTTC	CASKQGSSYEQYF
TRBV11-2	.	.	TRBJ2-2	TGTGCCAGCAGTCCGGCCGGGGCAGGGCGCACCGGGGAGCTGTTTTTT	CASSPAGAGRTGELFF
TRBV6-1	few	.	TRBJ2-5	TGTGCCAGCAGTGAAGTTGGGGAGACCCAGTACTTC	CASSEVGETQYF
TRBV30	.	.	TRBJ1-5	TGTGCCTGGAGCAACGGGAGGGATCAGCCCCAGCATTTT	CAWSNGRDQPQHF
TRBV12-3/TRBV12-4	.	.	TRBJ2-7	TGTGCCAGCAGTTTAGCCTGGGTGTCCTACGAGCAGTACTTC	CASSLAWVSYEQYF
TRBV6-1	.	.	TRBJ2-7	TGTGCCAGCAGCTCTATGTACCAGAACGAGCAGTACTTC	CASSSMYQNEQYF
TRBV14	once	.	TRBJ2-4	TGTGCCAGCAGCCGGAAGAGTGGAGCCAAAAACATTCAGTACTTC	CASSRKSGAKNIQYF